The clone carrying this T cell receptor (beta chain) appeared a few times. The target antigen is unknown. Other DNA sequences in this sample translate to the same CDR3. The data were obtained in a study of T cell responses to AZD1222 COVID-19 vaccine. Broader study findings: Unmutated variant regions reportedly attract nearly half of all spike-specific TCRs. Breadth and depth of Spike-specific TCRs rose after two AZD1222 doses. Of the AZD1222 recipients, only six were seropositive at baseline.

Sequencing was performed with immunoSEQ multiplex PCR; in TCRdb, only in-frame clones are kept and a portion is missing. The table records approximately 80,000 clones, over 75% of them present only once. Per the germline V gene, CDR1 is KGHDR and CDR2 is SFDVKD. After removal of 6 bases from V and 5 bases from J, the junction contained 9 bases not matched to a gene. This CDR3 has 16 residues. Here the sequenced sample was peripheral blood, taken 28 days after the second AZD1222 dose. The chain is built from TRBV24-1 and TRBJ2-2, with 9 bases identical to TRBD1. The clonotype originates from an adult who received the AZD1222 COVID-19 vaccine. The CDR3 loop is CATSPPGTGTTGELFF. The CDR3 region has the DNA TGTGCCACCAGTCCCCCCGGGACAGGGACGACCGGGGAGCTGTTTTTT.